This TCR beta chain was documented in a study of shared clonotypes between healthy human individuals. At the level of the study: There were three CD4 naive, three CD4 memory, two CD8 naive and one CD8 memory plates per donor. Whole-study findings and limits: Relative to clonotypes present in all four donors, those not shared had lower generation probabilities. Larger estimated richness was generally seen in naive subsets than in memory subsets.

Regarding this clone: Its cognate antigen is unknown.

Repertoires were generated with immunoSEQ multiplex PCR, while TCRdb's copy carries only in-frame clones and drops some. The table shows over 950,000 clones, with around 77% occurring only once. The sequence was collected from a man aged 18-30 years in good health. Some clones in this sample may be carry-over from other donors' samples. Sequenced sample: memory CD4+ T cells from PBMCs. Sample subset: CD45RA-negative fraction.

The CDR3 DNA follows: TGCGCCAGCAGCCCCGACGCAGGTTCTGGCTACACCTTC. It translates to CASSPDAGSGYTF. The chain is built from TRBV5-1 and TRBJ1-2, with D uncertain. Germline V lookup: CDR1 SGHRS, CDR2 YFSETQ. This CDR3 is 13 amino acids long. Between the trimmed V and J ends, which lost 4 bases and 7 bases, there was a span of 14 bases.